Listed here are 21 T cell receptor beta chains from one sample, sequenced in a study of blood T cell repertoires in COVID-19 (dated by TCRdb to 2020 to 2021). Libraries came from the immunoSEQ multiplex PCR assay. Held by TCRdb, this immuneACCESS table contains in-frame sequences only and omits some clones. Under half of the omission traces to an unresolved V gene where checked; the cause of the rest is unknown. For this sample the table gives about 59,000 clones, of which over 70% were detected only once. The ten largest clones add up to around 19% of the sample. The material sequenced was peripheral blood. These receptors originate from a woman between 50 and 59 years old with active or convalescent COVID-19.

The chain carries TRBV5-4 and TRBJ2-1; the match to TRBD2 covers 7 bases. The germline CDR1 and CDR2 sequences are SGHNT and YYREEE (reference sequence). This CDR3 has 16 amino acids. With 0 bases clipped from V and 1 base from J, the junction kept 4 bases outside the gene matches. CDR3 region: CASSLDISGSYNEQFF. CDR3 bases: TGTGCCAGCAGCTTGGATATTAGCGGGTCCTACAATGAGCAGTTCTTC.

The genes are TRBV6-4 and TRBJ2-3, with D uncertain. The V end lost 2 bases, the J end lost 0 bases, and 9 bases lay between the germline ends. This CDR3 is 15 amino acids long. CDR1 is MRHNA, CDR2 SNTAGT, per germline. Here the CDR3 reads CASSDRGLSTDTQYF. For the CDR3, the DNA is TGTGCCAGCAGTGACCGTGGCCTTAGCACAGATACGCAGTATTTT.

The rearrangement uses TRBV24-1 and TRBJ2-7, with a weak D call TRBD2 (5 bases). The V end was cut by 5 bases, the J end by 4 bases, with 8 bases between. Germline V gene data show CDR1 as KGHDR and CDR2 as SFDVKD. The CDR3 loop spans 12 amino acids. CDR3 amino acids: CATSVTGYEQYF. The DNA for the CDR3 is TGTGCCACCAGTGTTACGGGATACGAGCAGTACTTC.

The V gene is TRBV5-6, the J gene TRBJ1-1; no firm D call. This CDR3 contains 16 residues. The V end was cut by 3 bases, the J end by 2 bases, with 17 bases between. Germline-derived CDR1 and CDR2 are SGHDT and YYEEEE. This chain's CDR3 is CASSSLRYDLNTEAFF. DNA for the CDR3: TGTGCCAGCAGCTCCCTTCGCTACGATTTAAACACTGAAGCTTTCTTT.

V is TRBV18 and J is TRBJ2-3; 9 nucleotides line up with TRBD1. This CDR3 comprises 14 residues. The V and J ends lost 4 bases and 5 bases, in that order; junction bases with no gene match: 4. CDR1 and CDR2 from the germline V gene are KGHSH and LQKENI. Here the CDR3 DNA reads TGTGCCAGCTCACTGGGACAGGGTGGAGATACGCAGTATTTT. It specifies CASSLGQGGDTQYF.

The CDR3 DNA follows: TGTGCCAGCAGTGCCCAGCCGGAGGAGCCCCAGCATTTT. It is translated as CASSAQPEEPQHF. The chain recombines TRBV12-3 or TRBV12-4 with TRBJ1-5; D remains ambiguous. The V and J ends lost 5 bases and 8 bases respectively, with 13 bases between them. The CDR3 is made up of 13 amino acids.

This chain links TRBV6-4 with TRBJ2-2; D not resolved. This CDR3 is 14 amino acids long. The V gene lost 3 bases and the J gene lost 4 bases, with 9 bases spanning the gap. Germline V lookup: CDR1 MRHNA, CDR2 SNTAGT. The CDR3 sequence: CASSEGTFTGELFF. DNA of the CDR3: TGTGCCAGCAGTGAGGGCACCTTCACCGGGGAGCTGTTTTTT.

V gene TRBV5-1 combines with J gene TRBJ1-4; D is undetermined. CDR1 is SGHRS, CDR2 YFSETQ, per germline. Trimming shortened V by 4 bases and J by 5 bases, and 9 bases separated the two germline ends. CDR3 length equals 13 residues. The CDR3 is CASSALPNEKLFF. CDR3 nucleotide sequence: TGCGCCAGCAGCGCACTTCCAAATGAAAAACTGTTTTTT.

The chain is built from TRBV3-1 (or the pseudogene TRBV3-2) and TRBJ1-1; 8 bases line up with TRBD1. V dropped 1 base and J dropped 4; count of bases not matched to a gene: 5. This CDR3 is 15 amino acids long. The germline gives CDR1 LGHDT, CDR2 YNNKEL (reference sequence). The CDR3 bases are TGTGCCAGCAGCCAAGGTACAGGGGGAATCACTGAAGCTTTCTTT. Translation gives CASSQGTGGITEAFF.

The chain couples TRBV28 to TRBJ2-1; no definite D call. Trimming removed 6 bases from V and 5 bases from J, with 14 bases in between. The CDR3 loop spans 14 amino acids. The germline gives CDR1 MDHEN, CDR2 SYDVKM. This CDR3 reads CASSPPGLNNEQFF. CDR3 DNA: TGTGCCAGCAGCCCTCCGGGTTTGAACAATGAGCAGTTCTTC.

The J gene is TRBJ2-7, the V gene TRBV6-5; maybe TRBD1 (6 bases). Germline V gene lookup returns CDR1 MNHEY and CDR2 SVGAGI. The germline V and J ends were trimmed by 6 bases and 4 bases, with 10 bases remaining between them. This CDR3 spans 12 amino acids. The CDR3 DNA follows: TGTGCCAGCAGGCCAGGACAGTACGAGCAGTACTTC. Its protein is CASRPGQYEQYF.

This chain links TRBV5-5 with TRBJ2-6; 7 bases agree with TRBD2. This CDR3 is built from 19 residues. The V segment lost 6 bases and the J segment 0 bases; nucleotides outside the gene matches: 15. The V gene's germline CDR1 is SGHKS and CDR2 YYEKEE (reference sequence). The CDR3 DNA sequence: TGTGCCAGCACCCGAAGGGAGGGGACTTTTTCCTCTGGGGCCAACGTCCTGACTTTC. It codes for CASTRREGTFSSGANVLTF.

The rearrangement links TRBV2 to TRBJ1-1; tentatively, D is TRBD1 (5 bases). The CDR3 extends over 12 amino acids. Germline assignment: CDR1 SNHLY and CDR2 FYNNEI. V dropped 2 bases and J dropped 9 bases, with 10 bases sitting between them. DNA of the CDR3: TGTGCCAGCAGTGAAAGGGGCGTTCAAGCTTTCTTT. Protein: CASSERGVQAFF.

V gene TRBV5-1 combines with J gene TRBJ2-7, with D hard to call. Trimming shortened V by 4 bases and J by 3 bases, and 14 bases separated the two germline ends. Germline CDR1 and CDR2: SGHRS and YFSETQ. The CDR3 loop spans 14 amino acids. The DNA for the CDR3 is TGCGCCAGCAGCCCCGTGTCAGGCTACTACGAGCAGTACTTC. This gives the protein CASSPVSGYYEQYF.

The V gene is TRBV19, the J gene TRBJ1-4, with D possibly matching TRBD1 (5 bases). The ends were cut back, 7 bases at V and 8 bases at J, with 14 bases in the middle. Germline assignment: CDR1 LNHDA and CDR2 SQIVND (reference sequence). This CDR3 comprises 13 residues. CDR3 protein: CASISRAREKLFF. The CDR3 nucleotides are TGTGCCAGTATTTCCAGGGCAAGAGAAAAACTGTTTTTT.

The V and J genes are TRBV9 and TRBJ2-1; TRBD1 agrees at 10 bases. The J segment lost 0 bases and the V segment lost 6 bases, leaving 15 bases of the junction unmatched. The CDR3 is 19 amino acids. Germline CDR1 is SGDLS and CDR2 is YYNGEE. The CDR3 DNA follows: TGTGCCAGCACGCCCAAACCGGGACAGGGGATCAGCTCCTACAATGAGCAGTTCTTC. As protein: CASTPKPGQGISSYNEQFF.

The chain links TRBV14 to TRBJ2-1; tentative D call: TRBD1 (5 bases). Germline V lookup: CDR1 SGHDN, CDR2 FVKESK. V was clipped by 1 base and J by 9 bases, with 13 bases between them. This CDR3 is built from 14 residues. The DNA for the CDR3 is TGTGCCAGCAGCCAAGGTTCCTTGACAGCTGAGCAGTTCTTC. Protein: CASSQGSLTAEQFF.

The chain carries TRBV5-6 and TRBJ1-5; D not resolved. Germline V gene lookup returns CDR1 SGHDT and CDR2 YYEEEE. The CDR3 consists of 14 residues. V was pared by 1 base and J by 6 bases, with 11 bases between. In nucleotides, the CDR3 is TGTGCCAGCAGCTTGAGCATCCCCGGTCAGCCCCAGCATTTT. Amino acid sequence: CASSLSIPGQPQHF.

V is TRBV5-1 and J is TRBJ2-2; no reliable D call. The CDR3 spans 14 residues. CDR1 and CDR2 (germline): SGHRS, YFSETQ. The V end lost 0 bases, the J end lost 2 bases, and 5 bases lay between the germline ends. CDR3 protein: CASSLAQNTGELFF. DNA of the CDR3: TGCGCCAGCAGCTTGGCCCAAAACACCGGGGAGCTGTTTTTT.

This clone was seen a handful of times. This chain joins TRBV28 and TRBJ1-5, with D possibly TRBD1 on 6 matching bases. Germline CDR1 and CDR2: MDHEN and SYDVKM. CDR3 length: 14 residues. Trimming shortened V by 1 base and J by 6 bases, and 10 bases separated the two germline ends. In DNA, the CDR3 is TGTGCCAGCAGTTTATCACAGGGCGTTCAGCCCCAGCATTTT. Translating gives CASSLSQGVQPQHF.

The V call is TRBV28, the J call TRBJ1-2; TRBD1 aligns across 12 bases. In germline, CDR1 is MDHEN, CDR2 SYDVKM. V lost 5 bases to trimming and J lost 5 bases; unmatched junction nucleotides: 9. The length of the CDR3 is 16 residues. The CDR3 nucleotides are TGTGCCAGCAGTAACCGACCGGGACAGGGGGCGTATGGCTACACCTTC. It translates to CASSNRPGQGAYGYTF.